These 8 T cell receptor beta chains were all obtained from the same sample, sequenced in a study of blood T cell repertoires in COVID-19. Assay: immunoSEQ multiplex PCR; the TCRdb copy retains only in-frame clones and omits some. Of roughly 320,000 clones in the sample, almost 85% were seen once. The material sequenced was peripheral blood. The source of these receptors is a human donor in a cohort sampled during active COVID-19.

The gene calls are TRBV9 and TRBJ1-5; 7 positions match TRBD1. The CDR3 sequence is 15 residues long. The germline V gene encodes CDR1 SGDLS and CDR2 YYNGEE. J lost 4 bases, V lost 0 bases, and 4 bases had no gene match. The CDR3: CASSVGGTANQPQHF. The CDR3 coding sequence is TGTGCCAGCAGCGTAGGTGGGACAGCTAATCAGCCCCAGCATTTT.

The rearrangement uses TRBV19 and TRBJ2-3; 9 nucleotides align to TRBD1. In germline, CDR1 is LNHDA, CDR2 SQIVND (reference sequence). The CDR3 spans 16 residues. V lost 0 bases to trimming and J lost 8 bases; unmatched junction nucleotides: 9. CDR3 in amino acids: CASSIEVNRGHGTQYF. CDR3 in DNA: TGTGCCAGTAGTATAGAAGTCAACAGGGGGCATGGTACGCAGTATTTT.

J is TRBJ1-4 and V is TRBV25-1, with D unresolved. Trimming stripped 5 bases from V and 0 bases from J, with 7 bases between. CDR1 is MGHDK and CDR2 is SYGVNS in the germline V gene. The CDR3 length is 14 residues. As DNA, the CDR3 is TGTGCCAGCAGTCTCCGGGCAACTAATGAAAAACTGTTTTTT. It specifies CASSLRATNEKLFF. Drawing the rest from reference TRBV25-1 and TRBJ1-4, the complete variable domain is EADIYQTPRYLVIGTGKKITLECSQTMGHDKMYWYQQDPGMELHLIHYSYGVNSTEKGDLSSESTVSRIRTEHFPLTLESARPSHTSQYLCASSLRATNEKLFFGSGTQLSVL.

This chain links TRBV7-9 with TRBJ1-6; D remains unclear. Germline V gene sequence: CDR1 SEHNR, CDR2 FQNEAQ (reference sequence). V lost 1 base and J 9 bases, leaving 7 bases between the germline ends. This CDR3 is 13 amino acids long. The CDR3 reads CASSLESGSPLHF. The DNA for the CDR3 is TGTGCCAGCAGCTTAGAATCGGGTTCACCCCTCCACTTT.

The chain couples TRBV6-5 to TRBJ2-3, with D possibly TRBD2 on 7 matching bases. V was clipped by 6 bases and J by 5 bases, with 18 bases between them. The CDR3 runs 15 residues. The germline CDR1 and CDR2 sequences are MNHEY and SVGAGI. The CDR3 protein is CASRGSRGAGDTQYF. The CDR3 coding sequence is TGTGCCAGCAGGGGCAGTCGGGGGGCGGGAGATACGCAGTATTTT.

The chain couples TRBV6-5 to TRBJ2-7; unclear D gene. The CDR3 sequence is 12 residues long. Trimming took 6 bases from V and 2 from J, leaving 8 bases between them. CDR1 MNHEY and CDR2 SVGAGI come from the germline V gene. The CDR3: CASRPVPYEQYF. DNA for the CDR3: TGTGCCAGCAGGCCAGTTCCCTACGAGCAGTACTTC.

The chain combines TRBV6-1 with TRBJ1-3; D is undetermined. The CDR3 runs 14 residues. Germline CDR1 is MNHNS and CDR2 is SASEGT. V lost 3 bases, J lost 0 bases, and 6 bases lay in between. This chain's CDR3 is CASSDGISGNTIYF. In DNA form, the CDR3 reads TGTGCCAGCAGTGACGGTATCTCTGGAAACACCATATATTTT.

The chain is built from TRBV5-1 and TRBJ2-4; weak D call: TRBD1 (6 bases). Trimming removed 0 bases from V and 3 bases from J, with 10 bases in between. CDR3 length: 15 amino acids. Germline values: CDR1 SGHRS, CDR2 YFSETQ. The CDR3 DNA reads TGCGCCAGCAGCTTGGTAGGGGGTGGCAAAAACATTCAGTACTTC. Translated: CASSLVGGGKNIQYF.